The 24 T cell receptor beta chains given below trace back to one sample, sequenced in a study of graft-versus-host responses after intestinal transplantation. For these TCRs, the target antigens are not known. Clones were sequenced by immunoSEQ multiplex PCR, and TCRdb holds only the in-frame ones, with some missing. The repertoire includes more than 95,000 clones, less than 95% of them detected once, and roughly 0.2% sits in the top ten. Sequenced material: unstimulated CD4+ T cells sorted from spleen or lymph node cells, taken before intestinal transplant. The receptor source for this set is a human donor who received an intestinal transplant.

As regards this clone: This sample also contains other DNA sequences that code for the same CDR3. The gene calls are TRBV7-3 and TRBJ1-1; the D is unclear. V lost 3 bases and J 1 base, leaving 6 bases between the germline ends. There are 13 residues in the CDR3. Germline V CDR1 and CDR2: SGHTA, FQGTGA. DNA for the CDR3: TGTGCCAGCAGCTTGAGGGAGAACACTGAAGCTTTCTTT. Its protein product is CASSLRENTEAFF.

The chain couples TRBV29-1 to TRBJ2-3, with D possibly matching TRBD2 (5 bases). The CDR3 spans 12 residues. V shed 4 bases and J shed 0 bases, with 5 bases lying between them. Per germline, CDR1 SQVTM and CDR2 ANQGSEA. The CDR3 sequence: CSVGGSTDTQYF. The CDR3 nucleotides read TGCAGCGTTGGAGGGAGCACAGATACGCAGTATTTT.

V and J are TRBV2 and TRBJ1-2; D is ambiguous. Germline assignment: CDR1 SNHLY and CDR2 FYNNEI. V shed 5 bases and J shed 2 bases, with 12 bases lying between them. The CDR3 sequence is 14 residues long. CDR3 DNA sequence: TGTGCCAGCAGTCTCAGGCCCGGAAACTATGGCTACACCTTC. Its translation is CASSLRPGNYGYTF. The full variable domain, completed using reference TRBV2 and TRBJ1-2, is EPEVTQTPSHQVTQMGQEVILRCVPISNHLYFYWYRQILGQKVEFLVSFYNNEISEKSEIFDDQFSVERPDGSNFTLKIRSTKLEDSAMYFCASSLRPGNYGYTFGSGTRLTVV.

The gene calls are TRBV9 and TRBJ2-2, with 10 bases matching TRBD2. This CDR3 spans 14 amino acids. Germline CDR1 and CDR2: SGDLS and YYNGEE. Trimming at V came to 1 base and at J to 6 bases, leaving 0 bases not matched to a gene. The CDR3: CASSVLAGAGELFF. The CDR3, as DNA: TGTGCCAGCAGCGTACTAGCGGGAGCCGGGGAGCTGTTTTTT.

This clone was found once. The V and J genes are TRBV7-9 and TRBJ2-1; a possible D gene is TRBD2 (5 bases). Looked up from germline, CDR1 is SEHNR and CDR2 is FQNEAQ (reference sequence). V was cut by 0 bases and J by 8 bases, with 11 bases left in between. The CDR3 totals 14 residues. The CDR3 DNA reads as TGTGCCAGCAGCTTAGCGACCCCGGGATATGAGCAGTTCTTC. It is translated as CASSLATPGYEQFF.

The chain has TRBV18 and TRBJ2-2; a weak D match, TRBD1 (6 bases). V was pared by 6 bases and J by 5 bases, with 19 bases between. CDR3 length equals 16 residues. CDR1 is KGHSH and CDR2 is LQKENI in the germline V gene. The CDR3 DNA reads as TGTGCCAGCTCGTACAGGGTAATCGGAGTAACCGGGGAGCTGTTTTTT. Its protein is CASSYRVIGVTGELFF. Drawing the rest from reference TRBV18 and TRBJ2-2, the complete variable domain is NAGVMQNPRHLVRRRGQEARLRCSPMKGHSHVYWYRQLPEEGLKFMVYLQKENIIDESGMPKERFSAEFPKEGPSILRIQQVVRGDSAAYFCASSYRVIGVTGELFFGEGSRLTVL.

The chain uses TRBV9 and TRBJ2-3, with 9 nucleotides matching TRBD2. Trimming at V came to 1 base and at J to 3 bases, leaving 3 bases not matched to a gene. The CDR3 spans 15 residues. Germline values: CDR1 SGDLS, CDR2 YYNGEE. For the CDR3, the DNA is TGTGCCAGCAGCGTAAGTAGCGGGAGAACAGATACGCAGTATTTT. This encodes CASSVSSGRTDTQYF.

This clone has only one observation. The chain employs TRBV7-6 and TRBJ2-3; 9 bases are shared with TRBD1. From germline, CDR1 is SGHVS and CDR2 FNYEAQ. CDR3 length: 18 amino acids. The J segment lost 2 bases and the V segment lost 2 bases, leaving 11 bases of the junction unmatched. The CDR3 DNA is TGTGCCAGCAGCTTATACCCTCGGACAGGGGCTAACACAGATACGCAGTATTTT. Its translation is CASSLYPRTGANTDTQYF.

The rearrangement links TRBV6-6 to TRBJ2-3, with D perhaps TRBD2 (6 bases). CDR1 and CDR2 (germline): MNHNY, SVGAGI (reference sequence). The CDR3 contains 15 residues. Trimming removed 2 bases from V and 4 bases from J, with 13 bases in between. CDR3 region: CASSYAPPSADTQYF. CDR3 DNA sequence: TGTGCCAGCAGTTACGCGCCGCCTAGCGCAGATACGCAGTATTTT.

The rearrangement links TRBV5-6 to TRBJ2-1, with 10 bases identical to TRBD1. J gave up 7 bases and V 4 bases, and 8 bases lay outside the gene matches. This CDR3 contains 15 residues. Germline V gene sequence: CDR1 SGHDT, CDR2 YYEEEE. This CDR3 is CASSVAGQGWNEQFF. CDR3 in DNA: TGTGCCAGCAGCGTCGCGGGACAGGGGTGGAATGAGCAGTTCTTC.

This chain joins TRBV7-9 and TRBJ2-7; possible D gene TRBD1, 5 bases. Trimming pared 3 bases from V and 2 bases from J, leaving 11 bases between. This CDR3 has 14 amino acids. The germline gives CDR1 SEHNR, CDR2 FQNEAQ (reference sequence). In nucleotides, the CDR3 is TGTGCCAGCAGCTTCAGCTCAGGGCCCTACGAGCAGTACTTC. Residues: CASSFSSGPYEQYF.

The rearrangement uses TRBV28 and TRBJ2-7, with D tentatively TRBD2 (5 bases). The CDR3 covers 15 residues. V shed 7 bases and J shed 3 bases, with 19 bases lying between them. Looked up from germline, CDR1 is MDHEN and CDR2 is SYDVKM. CDR3 amino acids: CASTHGGQVHYEQYF. The CDR3 DNA reads as TGTGCCAGCACCCACGGAGGCCAGGTTCACTACGAGCAGTACTTC.

The chain's CDR3 is CASSQGQFPRTQYF. The CDR3 DNA sequence: TGCGCCAGCAGCCAGGGACAGTTCCCAAGGACCCAGTACTTC. This chain joins TRBV5-1 and TRBJ2-5; TRBD1 agrees at 7 bases. V was pared by 4 bases and J by 7 bases, with 10 bases of the junction left unmatched. This CDR3 spans 14 amino acids. From germline, CDR1 is SGHRS and CDR2 YFSETQ.

The genes are TRBV7-8 and TRBJ2-2, with 11 nucleotides matching TRBD2. After removal of 2 bases from V and 8 bases from J, the junction contained 7 bases not matched to a gene. The germline CDR1 and CDR2 sequences are SGHVS and FQNEAQ. This CDR3 is built from 16 residues. This CDR3 reads CASSLSLAGGRGELFF. CDR3 DNA: TGTGCCAGCAGCTTATCCCTAGCGGGAGGAAGGGGGGAGCTGTTTTTT.

The table lists this clone with a count of one. The V and J genes are TRBV7-9 and TRBJ2-3, with 8 positions matching TRBD2. Per germline, CDR1 SEHNR and CDR2 FQNEAQ (reference sequence). The CDR3 length is 15 residues. The J segment lost 3 bases and the V segment lost 6 bases, leaving 8 bases of the junction unmatched. CDR3 amino acids: CASSVIGGGTDTQYF. The DNA of the CDR3 is TGTGCCAGCAGTGTAATCGGGGGGGGTACAGATACGCAGTATTTT.

The chain links TRBV2 to TRBJ1-6; TRBD1 matches 8 bases. The V gene's germline CDR1 is SNHLY and CDR2 FYNNEI. Trimming took 6 bases from V and 5 from J; bases not matched to a gene: 0. CDR3 length: 13 residues. This CDR3 is CASRDRDNSPLHF. The CDR3 coding sequence is TGTGCCAGCAGGGACAGGGATAATTCACCCCTCCACTTT.

The chain recombines TRBV6-6 with TRBJ1-2, with 7 bases fitting TRBD1. Trimming cost V 6 bases and J 8 bases; bases outside gene matches: 12. CDR1 and CDR2 (germline): MNHNY, SVGAGI (reference sequence). The CDR3 sequence is 14 residues long. The CDR3 coding sequence is TGTGCCAGCAGCCTGACAGGGACTCAGAGAGGCTACACCTTC. It yields the protein CASSLTGTQRGYTF.

The chain joins TRBV2 to TRBJ2-7; TRBD1 matches at 7 bases. J lost 4 bases, V lost 6 bases, and 6 bases had no gene match. There are 13 residues in the CDR3. The V gene's germline CDR1 is SNHLY and CDR2 FYNNEI. Here the CDR3 reads CASRGDSQYEQYF. The CDR3 region has the DNA TGTGCCAGCAGGGGGGACAGCCAGTACGAGCAGTACTTC.

In regard to this clone: Other DNA sequences of this sample code for an identical CDR3. The V call is TRBV5-1, the J call TRBJ2-7; 9 bases fit TRBD2. Germline CDR1 is SGHRS and CDR2 is YFSETQ. Unmatched junction bases numbered 0, after V lost 2 bases and J lost 3 bases. The CDR3 loop spans 13 amino acids. CDR3 sequence reads: CASSLLAGYEQYF. The CDR3 bases are TGCGCCAGCAGCTTACTAGCGGGCTACGAGCAGTACTTC.

The chain recombines TRBV6-1 with TRBJ2-4, with a tentative D call TRBD2 (6 bases). Trimming pared 0 bases from V and 0 bases from J, leaving 9 bases between. Germline V lookup: CDR1 MNHNS, CDR2 SASEGT. The CDR3 extends over 16 amino acids. The CDR3 DNA is TGTGCCAGCAGTGAAGCGTTGGGACTAGCCAAAAACATTCAGTACTTC. Protein product: CASSEALGLAKNIQYF.

Concerning this clone itself: Germline is not matched at one junction end, which may reflect a read error. V and J are TRBV5-1 and TRBJ2-5; the match to TRBD1 covers 7 bases. Germline values: CDR1 SGHRS, CDR2 YFSETQ. The CDR3 is 16 residues long. The CDR3 sequence is CTSSLDRGDREETQYF. The CDR3, as DNA: TGCACCAGCAGCTTGGATCGGGGAGACAGGGAAGAGACCCAGTACTTC.

The rearrangement links TRBV2 to TRBJ1-5, with 8 bases that match TRBD1. The CDR3 extends over 15 amino acids. After removal of 4 bases from V and 7 bases from J, the junction contained 9 bases not matched to a gene. In germline, CDR1 is SNHLY, CDR2 FYNNEI. The CDR3 here is CASSAGQGKGQPQHF. The DNA of the CDR3 is TGTGCCAGCAGTGCTGGACAGGGAAAGGGACAGCCCCAGCATTTT.

The chain is built from TRBV27 and TRBJ2-7; a weak D match, TRBD1 (5 bases). Trimming pared 0 bases from V and 2 bases from J, leaving 8 bases between. The CDR3 totals 14 residues. CDR1 and CDR2 (germline): MNHEY, SMNVEV (reference sequence). The CDR3 DNA reads TGTGCCAGCAGTTTATCAACAGGTCCCTACGAGCAGTACTTC. Translation: CASSLSTGPYEQYF.

The J gene is TRBJ2-6, the V gene TRBV7-6, with 8 bases fitting TRBD1. The CDR3 spans 17 residues. V lost 5 bases and J lost 1; bases outside the gene matches: 7. The V gene's germline CDR1 is SGHVS and CDR2 FNYEAQ. CDR3 DNA sequence: TGTGCCAGCAGCCTTGGACAGGGACGGTCTGGGGCCAACGTCCTGACTTTC. Protein: CASSLGQGRSGANVLTF.